The subject of this entry is one T cell receptor beta chain. Antigen: not known. Naivety among CD8 cells was defined by CD45RO negativity and positive CCR7 selection, thereby excluding terminally differentiated effector memory CD45RA+ cells. This CDR3 has 16 amino acids. V dropped 7 bases and J dropped 5 bases, with 24 bases sitting between them. Germline V gene lookup returns CDR1 SNHLY and CDR2 FYNNEI. The sample comes from a study of shared clonotypes between healthy human individuals. General study findings and limits: Memory subsets generally showed lower estimated richness than naive subsets.

In the authors' workflow: ImmunoSEQ output held junction-only sequences without quality scores, so filtering differed. Clones were sequenced by immunoSEQ multiplex PCR, and TCRdb holds only the in-frame ones, with some missing. That table supplies the V and J calls and clone size; D and trimming were determined from the DNA. The table records about 2.1 million clones, roughly 91% of them present only once. Sequenced sample: naive CD8+ T cells from PBMCs. The genes are TRBV2 and TRBJ2-7, with D possibly being TRBD1 (6 bases). This TCR derives from a man between 18 and 29 years old in good health. Some clones in this sample may be carry-over from other donors' samples. The CDR3 DNA is TGTGCCAGCAAGTTCGCCGGGACACTCTTAGAGGACGAGCAGTACTTC. This translates into CASKFAGTLLEDEQYF.